Below, 30 T cell receptor beta chains from the same sample are listed, as sequenced in a study of regulatory T cells in long-lasting Graves disease. CDR3-region Arm-PCR and iRepertoire HTBI primers produced the TCR beta libraries. Via MiXCR, TCRdb re-called the multiplex PCR reads, giving one row per CDR3 protein. Altogether about 610,000 distinct CDR3 sequences are present, about 16% being singletons, with the ten largest covering around 11%. Time point indicated: newly diagnosed GD, antithyroid drugs for less than 3 months. Extracted RNA from PBMCs served as the source of the TCR library. Separately, the same data were catalogued under a study of T cells in Graves' hyperthyroidism and ophthalmopathy.

The sequencing used peripheral blood mononuclear cells (PBMCs), collected at new diagnosis, from a patient treated with antithyroid drugs. The receptors shown here come from a man between 18 and 29 years old with Graves disease.

The chain links TRBV25-1 to TRBJ2-3, with D perhaps TRBD1 or TRBD2 (5 bases each). CDR1 and CDR2 (germline): MGHDK, SYGVNS. CDR3 length: 16 residues. Deletions cut 4 bases from V and 2 bases from J, with 16 bases between. In nucleotides, the CDR3 is TGTGCCAGCAGTGTAGGGACGGAGGAATTCACAGATACGCAGTATTTT. Translated, it gives CASSVGTEEFTDTQYF.

This clonotype was counted many times. This chain uses TRBV2 with TRBJ1-3; the D is unclear. Trimming cost V 6 bases and J 0 bases, with 9 bases left between them. This CDR3 is 14 amino acids long. The V gene's germline CDR1 is SNHLY and CDR2 FYNNEI. The CDR3 DNA reads TGTGCCAGCAGCGAACAGACCTCTGGAAACACCATATATTTT. It codes for CASSEQTSGNTIYF. Combining the CDR3 with reference TRBV2 and TRBJ1-3 gives the whole variable domain EPEVTQTPSHQVTQMGQEVILRCVPISNHLYFYWYRQILGQKVEFLVSFYNNEISEKSEIFDDQFSVERPDGSNFTLKIRSTKLEDSAMYFCASSEQTSGNTIYFGEGSWLTVV.

This clonotype was counted at least ten times. CDR3: CASSSAPVDTQYF. The CDR3 DNA follows: TGTGCCAGCAGCTCCGCCCCCGTGGATACGCAGTATTTT. The chain uses TRBV6-2 or TRBV6-3 and TRBJ2-3; D unclear. The CDR3 has 13 amino acids. Germline V lookup: CDR1 MNHEY, CDR2 SVGEGT. V dropped 6 bases and J dropped 6 bases, with 13 bases sitting between them.

This chain links TRBV19 with TRBJ1-2; 7 bases line up with TRBD1. In germline, CDR1 is LNHDA, CDR2 SQIVND (reference sequence). Trimming took 5 bases from V and 6 from J; bases not matched to a gene: 15. The CDR3 extends over 16 amino acids. The CDR3 reads CASSADPTGNYNGYTF. Here the CDR3 DNA reads TGTGCCAGTAGTGCCGACCCGACAGGGAACTACAATGGCTACACCTTC.

This clonotype was seen only a few times. The V gene is TRBV6-1, the J gene TRBJ1-4; D remains unclear. CDR1 MNHNS and CDR2 SASEGT come from the germline V gene. V gave up 4 bases and J gave up 4 bases, with 7 bases separating them. The CDR3 is made up of 13 amino acids. CDR3 nucleotide sequence: TGTGCCAGCAGTGGCTTGATTAATGAAAAACTGTTTTTT. Encoded protein: CASSGLINEKLFF.

A few counts support this clonotype. The chain combines TRBV9 with TRBJ2-1, with 7 bases identical to TRBD2. The CDR3 runs to 15 residues. CDR1 is SGDLS and CDR2 is YYNGEE in the germline V gene. Losses at the gene ends were 0 bases for V and 2 bases for J; bases not matched to a gene: 2. This CDR3 reads CASSVGGGAYNEQFF. CDR3 nucleotides: TGTGCCAGCAGCGTAGGGGGGGGAGCCTACAATGAGCAGTTCTTC. The entire variable domain, with the rest obtained from reference TRBV9 and TRBJ2-1, is as follows: DSGVTQTPKHLITATGQRVTLRCSPRSGDLSVYWYQQSLDQGLQFLIQYYNGEERAKGNILERFSAQQFPDLHSELNLSSLELGDSALYFCASSVGGGAYNEQFFGPGTRLTVL.

This clonotype was counted only a few times. The rearrangement joins TRBV5-5 to TRBJ1-4, with 9 bases that match TRBD1. With V trimmed by 10 bases and J by 6 bases, 13 bases remained unmatched. Per the germline V gene, CDR1 is SGHKS and CDR2 is YYEKEE (reference sequence). CDR3 length equals 15 residues. The CDR3 region is CASSGDRGKHEKLFF. CDR3 in DNA: TGTGCCTCCTCGGGAGACAGGGGGAAACATGAAAAACTGTTTTTT.

The chain uses TRBV6-2 or TRBV6-3 and TRBJ2-2, with a possible D match to TRBD1 (5 bases). This CDR3 is built from 14 residues. The germline gives CDR1 MNHEY, CDR2 SVGEGT. The germline V and J ends were trimmed by 5 bases and 0 bases, with 7 bases remaining between them. The CDR3 spells CASSDSANTGELFF. CDR3 bases: TGTGCCAGCAGTGACAGCGCGAACACCGGGGAGCTGTTTTTT.

The J gene is TRBJ2-7, the V gene TRBV6-2 or TRBV6-3; 9 bases agree with TRBD1. In germline, CDR1 is MNHEY, CDR2 SVGEGT. The CDR3 consists of 13 residues. V lost 7 bases to trimming and J lost 6 bases; unmatched junction nucleotides: 7. DNA for the CDR3: TGTGCCAGCACACAGGGGGCGGCATCCGAGCAGTACTTC. It encodes CASTQGAASEQYF.

This chain links TRBV27 with TRBJ2-5, with 8 positions matching TRBD2. Germline assignment: CDR1 MNHEY and CDR2 SMNVEV (reference sequence). Germline trimming cut 3 bases from V and 6 bases from J; bases unmatched to any gene: 12. CDR3 length: 16 residues. The CDR3 spells CASSFSGTRSTKTQYF. The CDR3 region has the DNA TGTGCCAGCAGTTTTTCCGGGACTAGGTCTACGAAGACCCAGTACTTC.

This clonotype was recorded at least ten times. J is TRBJ2-3 and V is TRBV5-6; D is unresolved. V was pared by 5 bases and J by 14 bases, with 18 bases between. CDR1 and CDR2 (germline): SGHDT, YYEEEE. There are 12 residues in the CDR3. The CDR3 DNA reads as TGTGCCAGCAGTATTAGTTTGAGAAACCGGTATTTT. Amino acids: CASSISLRNRYF.

This clonotype came up many times. The V and J genes are TRBV3-1 and TRBJ1-1; a weak D match, TRBD1 (5 bases). The V end was cut by 1 base, the J end by 5 bases, with 8 bases between. The CDR3 has 13 amino acids. The germline gives CDR1 LGHDT, CDR2 YNNKEL (reference sequence). Here the CDR3 DNA reads TGTGCCAGCAGCCAAGTTGGGGGGACTGAAGCTTTCTTT. Residues: CASSQVGGTEAFF.

This clonotype was observed a few times. The chain uses TRBV6-9 and TRBJ1-1; D unresolved. V was trimmed by 3 bases and J by 1 base, leaving 12 bases between them. The CDR3 extends over 15 amino acids. Germline CDR1 is MNHGY and CDR2 is SVAAGI. CDR3 loop: CASSYSVSWNTEAFF. CDR3 bases: TGTGCCAGCAGTTACTCCGTATCCTGGAACACTGAAGCTTTCTTT.

This chain joins TRBV20-1 and TRBJ2-1, with 13 bases lining up with TRBD2. The trim removed 6 bases at V and 8 bases at J, leaving 7 bases unmatched. Germline-derived CDR1 and CDR2 are DFQATT and SNEGSKA (reference sequence). The CDR3 spans 14 residues. The CDR3 region is CSAPGLAGLDEQFF. CDR3 DNA sequence: TGCAGTGCCCCGGGACTAGCGGGATTGGATGAGCAGTTCTTC.

This clonotype showed up many times. The V gene is TRBV28, the J gene TRBJ1-1; weak D call: TRBD1 (6 bases). There are 11 residues in the CDR3. Trimming stripped 4 bases from V and 6 bases from J, with 6 bases between. Germline V gene lookup returns CDR1 MDHEN and CDR2 SYDVKM. The CDR3: CASSWGPEAFF. For the CDR3, the DNA is TGTGCCAGCAGTTGGGGGCCTGAAGCTTTCTTT.

This clonotype occurred many times. The CDR3 bases are TGTGCCAGCAGTCCGACAGGGTTGGAAGAGACCCAGTACTTC. Amino acids: CASSPTGLEETQYF. The J gene is TRBJ2-5, the V gene TRBV28, with 7 bases lining up with TRBD1. The germline V gene has CDR1 MDHEN and CDR2 SYDVKM. CDR3 size: 14 residues. V lost 5 bases and J lost 3; bases outside the gene matches: 6.

This clonotype was detected many times. The chain has TRBV27 and TRBJ2-1; possible D gene TRBD2, 6 bases. V was trimmed by 3 bases and J by 4 bases, leaving 7 bases between them. CDR3 length: 13 amino acids. CDR1 is MNHEY and CDR2 is SMNVEV in the germline V gene (reference sequence). CDR3 sequence: CASSFGTYNEQFF. The DNA for the CDR3 is TGTGCCAGCAGTTTCGGGACTTACAATGAGCAGTTCTTC.

The chain is built from TRBV4-1 and TRBJ1-4; perhaps TRBD1 as D (5 bases). Trimming stripped 4 bases from V and 4 bases from J, with 10 bases between. The CDR3 runs 14 residues. Germline V gene lookup returns CDR1 MGHRA and CDR2 YSYEKL. This chain's CDR3 is CASSPGRLNEKLFF. The CDR3, as DNA: TGCGCCAGCAGCCCGGGACGGCTTAATGAAAAACTGTTTTTT.

This clonotype was seen at least ten times. The chain uses TRBV11-2 and TRBJ2-3; 11 bases line up with TRBD2. Germline V gene lookup returns CDR1 SGHAT and CDR2 FQNNGV. The CDR3 is made up of 16 amino acids. The J segment lost 2 bases and the V segment lost 4 bases, leaving 5 bases of the junction unmatched. In DNA form, the CDR3 reads TGTGCCAGCAGCTCGGGACTAGCGGTACTCACAGATACGCAGTATTTT. Residues: CASSSGLAVLTDTQYF. Looking up the rest from reference TRBV11-2 and TRBJ2-3 gives the full variable domain: EAGVAQSPRYKIIEKRQSVAFWCNPISGHATLYWYQQILGQGPKLLIQFQNNGVVDDSQLPKDRFSAERLKGVDSTLKIQPAKLEDSAVYLCASSSGLAVLTDTQYFGPGTRLTVL.

CDR3 sequence (DNA): TGTGCCAGCAGCCCACGAACCGCGGACGGCGGGTCACCCCTCCACTTT. Protein product: CASSPRTADGGSPLHF. The chain combines TRBV4-2 with TRBJ1-6; D is undetermined. Per the germline V gene, CDR1 is LGHNA and CDR2 is YNFKEQ. This CDR3 has 16 amino acids. V was clipped by 4 bases and J by 10 bases, with 20 bases between them.

The J gene is TRBJ2-3, the V gene TRBV12-3 or TRBV12-4, with a tentative D call TRBD1 (6 bases). CDR3 length equals 15 residues. Trimming removed 2 bases from V and 4 bases from J, with 13 bases in between. The CDR3 protein is CASSLMGNRADTQYF. CDR3 nucleotide sequence: TGTGCCAGCAGTTTAATGGGAAACAGGGCAGATACGCAGTATTTT.

This clonotype was picked up a small number of times. The rearrangement uses TRBV20-1 and TRBJ2-3; 7 positions agree with TRBD2. Germline V gene lookup returns CDR1 DFQATT and CDR2 SNEGSKA (reference sequence). The CDR3 is 15 residues long. The V segment lost 2 bases and the J segment 3 bases; nucleotides outside the gene matches: 8. Written as DNA, the CDR3 is TGCAGTGCTAGAAACCGGGAGGTCGGAACAGATACGCAGTATTTT. This encodes CSARNREVGTDTQYF.

This clonotype came up many times. This chain connects TRBV20-1 to TRBJ2-1, with D possibly matching TRBD1 (5 bases). Germline CDR1 reads DFQATT; CDR2 reads SNEGSKA (reference sequence). Trimming pared 5 bases from V and 2 bases from J, leaving 16 bases between. The CDR3 covers 15 residues. The CDR3: CSAQGFLSAYNEQFF. CDR3 bases: TGCAGTGCTCAGGGATTTCTATCCGCCTACAATGAGCAGTTCTTC.

This clonotype has only a few counts. The gene calls are TRBV29-1 and TRBJ2-1; possible D gene TRBD1, 5 bases. Germline V gene sequence: CDR1 SQVTM, CDR2 ANQGSEA. This CDR3 region has 14 residues. Trimming removed 7 bases from V and 1 base from J, with 14 bases in between. This CDR3 is CSAAATDSYNEQFF. The CDR3, as DNA: TGCAGCGCGGCCGCGACAGATTCCTACAATGAGCAGTTCTTC.

This clonotype has at least ten counts. The chain uses TRBV5-1 and TRBJ2-1; 10 bases fit TRBD2. Losses at the gene ends were 4 bases for V and 2 bases for J; bases not matched to a gene: 6. Looked up from germline, CDR1 is SGHRS and CDR2 is YFSETQ. This CDR3 has 16 residues. CDR3 region: CASSTGAGGTYNEQFF. CDR3 nucleotides: TGCGCCAGCAGCACGGGAGCGGGAGGGACCTACAATGAGCAGTTCTTC.

This clonotype was seen a few times. The V call is TRBV3-1, the J call TRBJ2-7; TRBD1 matches 7 bases. Germline-derived CDR1 and CDR2 are LGHDT and YNNKEL (reference sequence). CDR3 length equals 12 residues. J was trimmed by 5 bases and V by 6 bases; bases with no gene match: 4. CDR3 nucleotides: TGTGCCAGCAGACGACAGGGCGACGAGCAGTACTTC. As protein: CASRRQGDEQYF.

V and J are TRBV5-1 and TRBJ2-1, with 9 bases aligning to TRBD1. V shed 4 bases and J 4 bases; nucleotides not matched to a gene: 9. CDR1 and CDR2 from the germline V gene are SGHRS and YFSETQ. The CDR3 sequence is 16 residues long. The CDR3 sequence is CASSADRGSGYNEQFF. In DNA, the CDR3 is TGCGCCAGCAGCGCCGACAGGGGGTCAGGGTACAATGAGCAGTTCTTC.

V and J are TRBV9 and TRBJ2-7, with D tentatively TRBD2 (6 bases). This CDR3 is 14 amino acids long. In germline, CDR1 is SGDLS, CDR2 YYNGEE. V lost 4 bases and J lost 9, with 20 bases in between. CDR3 in amino acids: CASSPGNSRGGQYF. The CDR3 bases are TGTGCCAGCAGCCCCGGAAACTCGCGGGGCGGGCAGTACTTC.

The J gene is TRBJ1-3, the V gene TRBV12-3 or TRBV12-4, with 10 positions matching TRBD1. The CDR3 has 14 amino acids. Losses at the gene ends were 6 bases for V and 4 bases for J; bases not matched to a gene: 3. The CDR3 spells CASSDRGPGNTIYF. The CDR3 DNA sequence: TGTGCCAGCAGCGACAGGGGGCCGGGAAACACCATATATTTT.

The V call is TRBV6-1, the J call TRBJ1-5; D gene ambiguous. V lost 6 bases and J 0 bases, leaving 6 bases between the germline ends. This CDR3 is 13 amino acids long. Germline CDR1 reads MNHNS; CDR2 reads SASEGT. The CDR3 reads CASRLFSNQPQHF. The DNA for the CDR3 is TGTGCCAGCAGGTTATTTAGCAATCAGCCCCAGCATTTT.